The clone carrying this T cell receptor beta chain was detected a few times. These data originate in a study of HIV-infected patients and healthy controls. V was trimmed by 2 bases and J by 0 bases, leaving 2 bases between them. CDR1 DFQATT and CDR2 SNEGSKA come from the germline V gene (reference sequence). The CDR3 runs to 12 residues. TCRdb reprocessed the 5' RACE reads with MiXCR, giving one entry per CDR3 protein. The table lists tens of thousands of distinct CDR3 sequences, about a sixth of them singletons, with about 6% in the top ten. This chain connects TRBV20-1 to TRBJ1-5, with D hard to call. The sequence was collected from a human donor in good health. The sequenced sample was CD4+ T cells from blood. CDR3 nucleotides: TGCAGTGCTAGAAGTAGCAATCAGCCCCAGCATTTT. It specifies CSARSSNQPQHF.